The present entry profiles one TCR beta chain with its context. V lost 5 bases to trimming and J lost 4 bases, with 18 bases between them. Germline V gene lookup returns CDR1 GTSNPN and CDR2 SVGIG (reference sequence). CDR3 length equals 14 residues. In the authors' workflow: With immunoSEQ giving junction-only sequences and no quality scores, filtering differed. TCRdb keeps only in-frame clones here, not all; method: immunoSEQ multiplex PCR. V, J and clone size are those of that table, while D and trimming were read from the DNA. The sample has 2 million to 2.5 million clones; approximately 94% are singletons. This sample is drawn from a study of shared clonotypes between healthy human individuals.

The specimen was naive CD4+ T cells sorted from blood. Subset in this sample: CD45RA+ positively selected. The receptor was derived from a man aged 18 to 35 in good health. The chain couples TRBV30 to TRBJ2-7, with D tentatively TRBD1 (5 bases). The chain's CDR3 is CAWGRLGLLYEQYF. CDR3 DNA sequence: TGTGCCTGGGGTCGCTTGGGGCTCTTATACGAGCAGTACTTC.